The sequence of this TCR beta chain was determined in a study of Graves' ophthalmopathy and Graves' hyperthyroidism. The CDR3 runs to 13 residues. V was pared by 2 bases and J by 7 bases, with 9 bases between. Germline V gene sequence: CDR1 MNHEY, CDR2 SVGAGI. Stable hyperthyroidism meant no progression to ophthalmopathy within 18 months of follow-up. Certain patients were not enrolled. These were patients with other autoimmune diseases, uncontrolled infections, pregnancy or lactation. This clonotype occurred many times. Transcripts of RNA were the source for amplifying TCR beta CDR3 regions. Following a first-round RT-PCR that used HTBI primers, a second-round multiplex PCR was carried out. TCRdb re-called the multiplex PCR reads with MiXCR, one entry per CDR3 protein. The table has a few hundred thousand distinct CDR3 sequences, over 15% seen once.

The sample comprised peripheral blood. The sequence came from a woman between 18 and 29 years old with stable Graves' hyperthyroidism. V gene TRBV6-5 combines with J gene TRBJ1-5; the D is unclear. The CDR3 region has the DNA TGTGCCAGCAGTTACGAAGGTTCCCAGCCCCAGCATTTT. It codes for CASSYEGSQPQHF.